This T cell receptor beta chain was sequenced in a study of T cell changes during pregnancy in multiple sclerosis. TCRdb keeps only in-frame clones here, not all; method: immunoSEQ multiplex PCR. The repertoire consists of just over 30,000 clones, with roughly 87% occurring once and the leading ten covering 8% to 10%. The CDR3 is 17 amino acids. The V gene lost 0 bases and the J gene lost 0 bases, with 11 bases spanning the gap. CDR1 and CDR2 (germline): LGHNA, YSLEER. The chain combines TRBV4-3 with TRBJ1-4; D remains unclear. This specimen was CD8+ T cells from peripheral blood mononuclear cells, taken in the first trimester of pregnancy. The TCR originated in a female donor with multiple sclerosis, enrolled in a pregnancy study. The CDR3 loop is CASSQEISVATNEKLFF. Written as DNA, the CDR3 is TGCGCCAGCAGCCAAGAAATTTCAGTTGCAACTAATGAAAAACTGTTTTTT.